These T cell receptor beta chains were read from a single sample in a study of beta chain features in type 1 diabetes. Measured with immunoSEQ multiplex PCR; TCRdb has only the in-frame clones, and not every one. The sample holds approximately 170,000 clones, roughly 9.1% seen once. Sequencing used central memory CD4+ T cells from blood. The receptors here all came from a woman in her late teens or twenties in good health. The CDR3 runs from the conserved cysteine through the conserved F or W. The D gene is left open where the match is weak. Size values are once, few and many counts, or a class for expanded clones, and some rows have none.

J: TRBJ2-3
V: TRBV7-9
D: TRBD2
length: 15
size: few
DNA: TGTGCCAGCAGCTTTTCCGGGACTAGGGCAGATACGCAGTATTTT
CDR3: CASSFSGTRADTQYF

J: TRBJ2-7
V: TRBV11-2
D: TRBD2
length: 15
size: .
DNA: TGTGCCAGCAGCTTATGGGCGGGCGGGAGTTACGAGCAGTACTTC
CDR3: CASSLWAGGSYEQYF

J: TRBJ1-1
V: TRBV11-2
D: .
length: 15
size: few
DNA: TGTGCCAGCAGCCCAGGAAGGGGGGGGCACAGTGAAGCTTTCTTT
CDR3: CASSPGRGGHSEAFF

J: TRBJ1-5
V: TRBV6-1
D: .
length: 13
size: .
DNA: TGTGCCAGCAGTCGGGATCCATCGGAGCCCCAGCATTTT
CDR3: CASSRDPSEPQHF

J: TRBJ2-1
V: TRBV14
D: TRBD2
length: 21
size: .
DNA: TGTGCCAGCAGCCAAGCCAGAGGGACTAGCGGGGGTATTGGCTCCTACAATGAGCAGTTCTTC
CDR3: CASSQARGTSGGIGSYNEQFF

J: TRBJ2-5
V: TRBV30
D: TRBD2
length: 13
size: few
DNA: TGTGCCTGGAGGCTAGCGGGGTCGGGGGCCCAGTACTTC
CDR3: CAWRLAGSGAQYF

J: TRBJ2-3
V: TRBV4-2
D: TRBD2
length: 19
size: few
DNA: TGTGCCAGCAGCCAGGATCTGGCGGGGGGTTCTTCAAGCACAGATACGCAGTATTTT
CDR3: CASSQDLAGGSSSTDTQYF

J: TRBJ1-1
V: TRBV29-1
D: TRBD1
length: 14
size: .
DNA: TGCAGCGTTTGGGGACAGGGGATGAACACTGAAGCTTTCTTT
CDR3: CSVWGQGMNTEAFF

J: TRBJ1-4
V: TRBV10-2
D: .
length: 12
size: .
DNA: TGCGCCAGCAGCAGGACTCTGGAAAAACTGTTTTTT
CDR3: CASSRTLEKLFF

J: TRBJ2-1
V: TRBV5-1
D: TRBD2
length: 14
size: .
DNA: TGCGCCAGCAGTATGACTAGCGGGAACAATGAGCAGTTCTTC
CDR3: CASSMTSGNNEQFF

J: TRBJ2-1
V: TRBV6-5
D: .
length: 15
size: .
DNA: TGTGCCAGCAGTTACAGTGGGGGGGCCTTCCATGAGCAGTTCTTC
CDR3: CASSYSGGAFHEQFF

J: TRBJ1-2
V: TRBV11-3
D: .
length: 14
size: .
DNA: TGTGCCAGCAGCTCCCTCAGTGGACAGAATGGCTACACCTTC
CDR3: CASSSLSGQNGYTF

J: TRBJ1-5
V: TRBV5-1
D: .
length: 14
size: .
DNA: TGCGCCAGCAGCTTAGGGGTAGGAAATCAGCCCCAGCATTTT
CDR3: CASSLGVGNQPQHF

J: TRBJ2-5
V: TRBV19
D: .
length: 13
size: few
DNA: TGTGCCAGTAGTGGGGGACTTCAAGAGACCCAGTACTTC
CDR3: CASSGGLQETQYF

J: TRBJ2-7
V: TRBV6-5
D: .
length: 14
size: few
DNA: TGTGCCAGCAGTTACCAACAGGGTTGGTACGAGCAGTACTTC
CDR3: CASSYQQGWYEQYF

J: TRBJ2-3
V: TRBV6-1
D: TRBD2
length: 15
size: few
DNA: TGTGCCAGCAGTCCAGCGGGGGGGGGCACAGATACGCAGTATTTT
CDR3: CASSPAGGGTDTQYF

J: TRBJ2-1
V: TRBV6-1
D: TRBD2
length: 16
size: few
DNA: TGTGCCAGCAGTGACCCTGGACTAGAAGGTATCAATGAGCAGTTCTTC
CDR3: CASSDPGLEGINEQFF

J: TRBJ2-3
V: TRBV18
D: TRBD1
length: 16
size: .
DNA: TGTGCCAGCTCACCACCGAAGGACAGGGGCCACTGGGCGCAGTATTTT
CDR3: CASSPPKDRGHWAQYF

J: TRBJ1-3
V: TRBV19
D: .
length: 14
size: .
DNA: TGTGCCAGTAGTACGCTGACAACTGGAAACACCATATATTTT
CDR3: CASSTLTTGNTIYF

J: TRBJ1-1
V: TRBV7-9
D: .
length: 13
size: many
DNA: TGTGCCAGCGGCGGGGGCAACCTTGGTGAAGCTTTCTTT
CDR3: CASGGGNLGEAFF

J: TRBJ2-7
V: TRBV7-9
D: .
length: 14
size: few
DNA: TGTGCCAGCAGCTTAGACCTAAGCTCCTACGAGCAGTACTTC
CDR3: CASSLDLSSYEQYF

J: TRBJ2-1
V: TRBV6-6
D: TRBD1
length: 15
size: .
DNA: TGTGCCAGCAGTTCCCGGGACAGGCAAGTCAATGAGCAGTTCTTC
CDR3: CASSSRDRQVNEQFF

J: TRBJ2-1
V: TRBV10-3
D: .
length: 14
size: .
DNA: TGTGCCATCAGTGATGCGGGGAAGACCAATGAGCAGTTCTTC
CDR3: CAISDAGKTNEQFF

J: TRBJ2-3
V: TRBV30
D: .
length: 13
size: .
DNA: TGTGCCTGGGGCCAGGGGAGATCAGATACGCAGTATTTT
CDR3: CAWGQGRSDTQYF

J: TRBJ2-2
V: TRBV5-1
D: .
length: 16
size: .
DNA: TGCGCCAGCAGCTTAAGGGGGACAACGAACACCGGGGAGCTGTTTTTT
CDR3: CASSLRGTTNTGELFF

J: TRBJ2-2
V: TRBV9
D: .
length: 15
size: .
DNA: TGTGCCAGCAGGGCCAGCGGATCGCCCACCGGGGAGCTGTTTTTT
CDR3: CASRASGSPTGELFF

J: TRBJ2-7
V: TRBV10-3
D: TRBD1
length: 13
size: .
DNA: TGTGGCATCGCCAGGGACAGGGATCTCGAGCAGTACTTC
CDR3: CGIARDRDLEQYF

J: TRBJ2-7
V: TRBV6-1
D: TRBD1
length: 14
size: few
DNA: TGTGCCAGCAGTGCACGACAGGGGGCGGGAGAGCAGTACTTC
CDR3: CASSARQGAGEQYF

J: TRBJ1-1
V: TRBV2
D: .
length: 12
size: few
DNA: TGTGCCAGCAGGCAACAGGGAACTGAAGCTTTCTTT
CDR3: CASRQQGTEAFF

J: TRBJ2-3
V: TRBV5-4
D: .
length: 15
size: few
DNA: TGTGCCAGCTCCCAGGGGGGCGACGTGACAGATACGCAGTATTTT
CDR3: CASSQGGDVTDTQYF

J: TRBJ1-2
V: TRBV10-3
D: TRBD1
length: 15
size: few
DNA: TGTGCCATCAGTGAGTCGAGGGGACAGAACTATGGCTACACCTTC
CDR3: CAISESRGQNYGYTF

J: TRBJ2-6
V: TRBV7-9
D: TRBD1
length: 17
size: few
DNA: TGTGCCAGCAGCTTAGGACAGGGGTCAGCTGGGGCCAACGTCCTGACTTTC
CDR3: CASSLGQGSAGANVLTF

J: TRBJ1-2
V: TRBV10-3
D: .
length: 14
size: few
DNA: TGTGCCATCAGTGGGGACACCCGTGGGGATGGCTACACCTTC
CDR3: CAISGDTRGDGYTF

J: TRBJ2-5
V: TRBV2
D: .
length: 11
size: few
DNA: TGTGCCAGCAGTGCACAAGAGACCCAGTACTTC
CDR3: CASSAQETQYF

J: TRBJ2-5
V: TRBV7-7
D: TRBD2
length: 15
size: few
DNA: TGTGCTAGCAGTCCTAGCGGGGGGTCGGAAGAGACCCAGTACTTC
CDR3: CASSPSGGSEETQYF

J: TRBJ2-1
V: TRBV7-3
D: TRBD2
length: 23
size: .
DNA: TGTGCCAGCAGCTTAAGCAGTGTCGGGGCAGTTGCCGGGACTAGCGGGAGTGGGGATGAGCAGTTCTTC
CDR3: CASSLSSVGAVAGTSGSGDEQFF

J: TRBJ2-4
V: TRBV7-2
D: TRBD2
length: 14
size: many
DNA: TGTGCCAGCAGATCTAGCGGGGCGGAAAACATTCAGTACTTC
CDR3: CASRSSGAENIQYF

J: TRBJ1-5
V: TRBV18
D: TRBD1
length: 15
size: .
DNA: TGTGCCAGCTCACCCGGACAGGGCCTCAATCAGCCCCAGCATTTT
CDR3: CASSPGQGLNQPQHF

J: TRBJ2-3
V: TRBV11-2
D: TRBD1
length: 14
size: .
DNA: TGTGCCAGCAGCTCCCGACAGGGGGCAGATACGCAGTATTTT
CDR3: CASSSRQGADTQYF

J: TRBJ1-1
V: TRBV28
D: .
length: 13
size: few
DNA: TGTGCCAGCCGCTCGGTCAGGGGCTCTGAAGCTTTCTTT
CDR3: CASRSVRGSEAFF

J: TRBJ2-3
V: TRBV9
D: .
length: 16
size: few
DNA: TGTGCCAGCAGCGGGCGGACAGATTCTAGCACAGATACGCAGTATTTT
CDR3: CASSGRTDSSTDTQYF

J: TRBJ2-3
V: TRBV7-9
D: TRBD2
length: 15
size: .
DNA: TGTGCCAGCAGCTTAACTAGCGGGCCCGAAGATACGCAGTATTTT
CDR3: CASSLTSGPEDTQYF

J: TRBJ2-7
V: TRBV5-5
D: .
length: 15
size: few
DNA: TGTGCCAGCAGCGAGGGTCCGGGAGTCTCCTACGAGCAGTACTTC
CDR3: CASSEGPGVSYEQYF

J: TRBJ1-4
V: TRBV5-5
D: TRBD1
length: 17
size: few
DNA: TGTGCCAGCAGCCACACGCAGCGACAGGGGGCGTATGAAAAACTGTTTTTT
CDR3: CASSHTQRQGAYEKLFF

J: TRBJ2-2
V: TRBV5-1
D: .
length: 14
size: few
DNA: TGCGCCAGCACCATGACTGCGAACACCGGGGAGCTGTTTTTT
CDR3: CASTMTANTGELFF

J: TRBJ2-3
V: TRBV7-8
D: .
length: 16
size: few
DNA: TGTGCCAGCAGCGGAGGAGTACGGCTAGCTGGGGATACGCAGTATTTT
CDR3: CASSGGVRLAGDTQYF

J: TRBJ2-5
V: TRBV19
D: TRBD2
length: 16
size: few
DNA: TGTGCCAGTAGTGGAACTAGCGAGTCGTACCAAGAGACCCAGTACTTC
CDR3: CASSGTSESYQETQYF

J: TRBJ2-1
V: TRBV25-1
D: TRBD2
length: 15
size: .
DNA: TGTGCCAGCAGTGCGGGACTAAGCCGTTTCCCTTGGCAGTTCTTC
CDR3: CASSAGLSRFPWQFF

J: TRBJ2-1
V: TRBV30
D: TRBD2
length: 18
size: .
DNA: TGTGCCTGGAGTCCCCTTGTCTGGGGGGGTGCTTGGGACAATGAGCAGTTCTTC
CDR3: CAWSPLVWGGAWDNEQFF

J: TRBJ2-7
V: TRBV11-2
D: .
length: 15
size: few
DNA: TGTGCCAGCAGCTCCGACAGCAACGCTGCCTACGAGCAGTACTTC
CDR3: CASSSDSNAAYEQYF

J: TRBJ1-5
V: TRBV27
D: .
length: 15
size: few
DNA: TGTGCCACCGCTAAGGGGACTACAAGCAATCAGCCCCAGCATTTT
CDR3: CATAKGTTSNQPQHF

J: TRBJ2-1
V: TRBV14
D: .
length: 14
size: few
DNA: TGTGCCAGCAGCCAAGTGGGGGCCTCCAATGAGCAGTTCTTC
CDR3: CASSQVGASNEQFF

J: TRBJ2-1
V: TRBV11-3
D: .
length: 14
size: few
DNA: TGTGCCAGCAGTCCCCAGACTAGTGGCAATGAGCAGTTCTTC
CDR3: CASSPQTSGNEQFF

J: TRBJ1-2
V: TRBV29-1
D: .
length: 13
size: many
DNA: TGCAGCGTAGGATTAAGCCCCAGGACAGGCTACACCTTC
CDR3: CSVGLSPRTGYTF

J: TRBJ2-7
V: TRBV6-6
D: TRBD1
length: 14
size: .
DNA: TGTGCCAGCACTCTACAGGGGGCCTCCTACGAGCAGTACTTC
CDR3: CASTLQGASYEQYF

J: TRBJ2-1
V: TRBV29-1
D: .
length: 17
size: many
DNA: TGCAGCGTTAACGTCTGGGGAGCCGTCAGCTCCTACAATGAGCAGTTCTTC
CDR3: CSVNVWGAVSSYNEQFF

J: TRBJ2-5
V: TRBV5-4
D: .
length: 14
size: few
DNA: TGTGCCAGCAGCCAGGACTTGGAAGGGGAGACCCAGTACTTC
CDR3: CASSQDLEGETQYF

J: TRBJ2-5
V: TRBV19
D: TRBD1
length: 18
size: .
DNA: TGTGCCAGTAGTCCAGGCCCCACGGGACAGGGGGCGCGGGAGACCCAGTACTTC
CDR3: CASSPGPTGQGARETQYF

J: TRBJ2-2
V: TRBV6-5
D: .
length: 13
size: few
DNA: TGTGCCAGCAGGGACACGAACACCGGGGAGCTGTTTTTT
CDR3: CASRDTNTGELFF

J: TRBJ1-2
V: TRBV30
D: .
length: 14
size: .
DNA: TGTGCCTGGAGTTTGGTTCATAGTTACTATGGCTACACCTTC
CDR3: CAWSLVHSYYGYTF